This T cell receptor (beta chain) emerged from a study of tumor-infiltrating lymphocytes in primary liver carcinoma (dated by TCRdb to 2016 to 2017). Turning to the overall study: Between late 2015 and early 2016, a handful of patients in China with histopathologically diagnosed primary liver carcinoma had surgical resection. Of the five patients, three men and two women aged 30 to 69 years, four had hepatocellular carcinoma and one had combined HCC and intrahepatic cholangiocarcinoma. The five patients had tumors staged T1-T3 N0M0, with maximum diameters ranging from about 4.2 to 10 cm. Each sample produced roughly 3.65 to 7.5 million productive TCRbeta reads, and read depth showed no significant difference between tissue types. TCRbeta repertoire sequencing, expression microarrays and whole-exome sequencing were combined in the study across five regions of each liver tumor, with adjacent normal tissue and blood also included. A total of about 35 specimens from 5 patients underwent TCRbeta repertoire sequencing, comprising around 25 tumor regions, 5 adjacent noncancerous liver tissues and 5 peripheral blood samples. Repertoires from technical replicates were highly reproducible, with mean shared-clone rates about 0.9 and correlation coefficients above 0.95. Findings and caveats that apply to the study as a whole: The top 250 clones accounted for a significantly greater share of the repertoire in tumors than in blood (p = 0.039). The study included only five patients, and the authors note findings should be validated in a larger study. Comparison of CD4+ and CD8+ T cell repertoires was precluded by the use of bulk unsorted samples. Only the TCR beta chain was sequenced, which likely underestimates true repertoire diversity because unpaired alpha chains were not captured. Consistent with antigen-driven expansion, pairs of tumor regions showed higher repertoire overlap (mean roughly 36%) than either tumor-adjacent pairs (about 17%) or tumor-blood pairs (around 14%).

Blood RNA was extracted from unsorted whole blood with TRIzol reagent; germline DNA came from the DNeasy Blood & Tissue kit. At the time of sampling, the patients had chronic HBV infection and had not received any treatment. Before surgery, roughly 4 milliliters of peripheral blood were drawn into K2EDTA tubes. A constant-region primer and ProtoScript II reverse transcriptase were used to reverse-transcribe TCRbeta-specific cDNA from around 530 ng total RNA. The TCRbeta libraries were prepared through three rounds of nested multiplex PCR following a slightly modified ARM-PCR procedure. Multiplex TRBV1-TRBV30 forward primers and a Cbeta reverse primer were used in the first two PCR rounds, each of which was run for approximately 10 cycles. A final 25-cycle PCR with Deep VentR polymerase added sample barcodes and Illumina adapters. Before sequencing, amplicons of 200-500 bp were purified from gel using a QIAquick gel extraction kit. An Illumina HiSeq 2500 was used to sequence the TCRbeta amplicons with 250-bp paired-end reads. The study's processing was this. To recover full CDR3 sequences, reads were quality-trimmed using Trimmomatic v0.33 and paired reads were then merged using FLASH v1.2.11. MiGEC v1.2.1b assigned V, D and J germline segments to the rearranged TCRbeta sequences. Clonotype statistics and Shannon-Wiener diversity indices were computed with VDJtools v1.0.0. Except for diversity analysis, only each sample's 250 most abundant clonotypes were used in subsequent analyses to reduce sampling bias. The raw public data were reprocessed by TCRdb itself: fastp quality trimming at Q25, MiXCR clonotype calling, in-frame beta chains only. Records with the same CDR3 protein are collapsed into one entry carrying the most frequent genes and DNA. The V and J calls follow TCRdb's processing rather than the paper's. The sample table contains fewer than 350,000 distinct CDR3 sequences; only one count was recorded for 60% to 80% of them. The ten largest clonotypes hold 9% to 10% of the sample.

From its cysteine to its phenylalanine, the CDR3 spans 13 amino acids. Of all the DNA, just the CDR3 is kept, 39 bases in frame from base 1. V loses 6 bases of germline sequence and J loses 2 bases, and the interval between the two ends is 5 bases. As encoded in the germline V gene, CDR1 is ENHRY while CDR2 is SYGVKD. This clonotype was seen repeatedly, ten times or more. There is no known antigen for this receptor. No much larger clone is present one base from it, and per-base qualities are unavailable. The origin of this receptor is a man aged 40-49 years with primary liver carcinoma and hepatitis B virus infection. Sequenced material: peripheral blood. The receptor chain draws on TRBV10-3 and TRBJ2-6; too little of a D gene remains to name it. The nucleotides read TGTGCCATCAGGGATCCTGGGGCCAACGTCCTGACTTTC. Translation gives CAIRDPGANVLTF.